Following are 28 T cell receptor beta chains from one sample sequenced in a study of blood T cells in healthy people across ages. Then a second PCR, running about 6 to 11 cycles, was carried out with a sample-barcoded 5' primer and a J-beta primer mix. TCRdb reprocessed the 5' RACE reads via MiXCR and lists one record per CDR3 protein. The sample has some 550,000 distinct CDR3 sequences; around 48% are singletons. Sequencing used blood. The receptors originated from an elderly man in good health.

V is TRBV7-2 and J is TRBJ2-4; possible D gene TRBD1, 7 bases. Germline values: CDR1 SGHTA, CDR2 FQGNSA. This CDR3 has 15 amino acids. Trimming removed 4 bases from V and 1 base from J, with 11 bases in between. In DNA form, the CDR3 reads TGTGCCAGCAGCTCCCCAGGGGGGGCCAAAAACATTCAGTACTTC. It translates to CASSSPGGAKNIQYF. Full variable domain (missing parts from reference TRBV7-2 and TRBJ2-4): GAGVSQSPSNKVTEKGKDVELRCDPISGHTALYWYRQSLGQGLEFLIYFQGNSAPDKSGLPSDRFSAERTGGSVSTLTIQRTQQEDSAVYLCASSSPGGAKNIQYFGAGTRLSVL.

Ten or more counts support this clonotype. The J gene is TRBJ2-3, the V gene TRBV12-3 or TRBV12-4; 7 bases map to TRBD1. The CDR3 totals 16 residues. The ends lost 5 bases at V and 0 bases at J; junction bases unmatched: 8. The CDR3 sequence: CASSPPDRRSTDTQYF. The CDR3 nucleotides are TGTGCCAGCAGTCCCCCGGACAGGCGCAGCACAGATACGCAGTATTTT.

V usage is TRBV10-3 and J usage is TRBJ2-1, with 8 positions matching TRBD2. This CDR3 contains 15 residues. With V trimmed by 6 bases and J by 5 bases, 9 bases remained unmatched. Germline lookup yields CDR1 ENHRY and CDR2 SYGVKD. This CDR3 reads CAISTGGGLNNEQFF. The CDR3 coding sequence is TGTGCCATCAGCACGGGCGGGGGGCTGAACAATGAGCAGTTCTTC.

The chain uses TRBV20-1 and TRBJ1-1; TRBD1 matches at 8 bases. CDR1 is DFQATT and CDR2 is SNEGSKA in the germline V gene (reference sequence). V dropped 7 bases and J dropped 4; count of bases not matched to a gene: 8. The CDR3 has 13 residues. The CDR3: CSVSDRASTEAFF. As DNA, the CDR3 is TGCAGTGTCTCGGACAGGGCGAGCACTGAAGCTTTCTTT.

J is TRBJ2-5 and V is TRBV6-4; 10 bases match TRBD2. This CDR3 is built from 17 residues. Trimming at V came to 4 bases and at J to 5 bases, leaving 13 bases not matched to a gene. In germline, CDR1 is MRHNA, CDR2 SNTAGT. The CDR3 nucleotides are TGTGCCAGCAGTGCCAAGGGGCTAGCGGGAGATGGGGAGACCCAGTACTTC. Its protein is CASSAKGLAGDGETQYF.

This clonotype has a count of ten or more. V gene TRBV6-6 combines with J gene TRBJ2-1; unclear D gene. The CDR3 covers 14 residues. Germline V lookup: CDR1 MNHNY, CDR2 SVGAGI (reference sequence). V was clipped by 4 bases and J by 1 base, with 8 bases between them. CDR3 coding DNA: TGTGCCAGCAGTTCACTTGTATCCTACAATGAGCAGTTCTTC. Translated, it gives CASSSLVSYNEQFF.

The CDR3 region has the DNA TGTGCCACCCCGAGAGGACCCATCGCTGGAAAACTGTTTTTT. Residues: CATPRGPIAGKLFF. The genes are TRBV7-9 and TRBJ1-4; D gene uncertain. This CDR3 has 14 residues. The germline V gene has CDR1 SEHNR and CDR2 FQNEAQ (reference sequence). The ends were cut back, 10 bases at V and 10 bases at J, with 22 bases in the middle.

This chain links TRBV18 with TRBJ1-2; D is unresolved. The CDR3 consists of 14 residues. Between the trimmed V and J ends, which lost 2 bases and 3 bases, there was a span of 10 bases. Germline V gene sequence: CDR1 KGHSH, CDR2 LQKENI. The CDR3 nucleotides are TGTGCCAGCTCACCATTGCCGACGGACTATGGCTACACCTTC. The encoded protein is CASSPLPTDYGYTF.

The gene calls are TRBV2 and TRBJ2-1; TRBD2 agrees at 7 bases. CDR3 length equals 15 residues. The V gene end was trimmed by 9 bases and the J gene end by 9 bases; junction bases not matched to a gene: 17. Germline V gene lookup returns CDR1 SNHLY and CDR2 FYNNEI. The CDR3 bases are TGTGCCAGTGCTAGTGCGGGAGCCACCAATCTTGAGCAGTTCTTC. Translation: CASASAGATNLEQFF. Complete variable domain (other parts from reference TRBV2 and TRBJ2-1): EPEVTQTPSHQVTQMGQEVILRCVPISNHLYFYWYRQILGQKVEFLVSFYNNEISEKSEIFDDQFSVERPDGSNFTLKIRSTKLEDSAMYFCASASAGATNLEQFFGPGTRLTVL.

The chain uses TRBV5-6 and TRBJ2-2; TRBD1 agrees at 8 bases. The trim removed 4 bases at V and 7 bases at J, leaving 9 bases unmatched. The CDR3 runs to 15 residues. The germline gives CDR1 SGHDT, CDR2 YYEEEE. The CDR3, as DNA: TGTGCCAGCAGCCCTACGACAGGGGCCGTCGGGGAGCTGTTTTTT. Its protein is CASSPTTGAVGELFF.

The V and J genes are TRBV5-1 and TRBJ1-2, with no clear D. The germline V gene has CDR1 SGHRS and CDR2 YFSETQ. This CDR3 is 17 amino acids long. V lost 0 bases and J 0 bases, leaving 15 bases between the germline ends. The CDR3 loop reads CASSLGSAGSTNYGYTF. CDR3 bases: TGCGCCAGCAGCTTGGGCTCTGCAGGATCTACTAACTATGGCTACACCTTC.

The V gene is TRBV29-1, the J gene TRBJ2-5; perhaps TRBD2 as D (6 bases). Trimming pared 3 bases from V and 4 bases from J, leaving 15 bases between. The CDR3 is 14 amino acids. Germline CDR1 SQVTM, CDR2 ANQGSEA. In DNA form, the CDR3 reads TGCAGCGTTGACCGGGACTCCCGCGGAGAGACCCAGTACTTC. Protein sequence: CSVDRDSRGETQYF.

V is TRBV29-1 and J is TRBJ2-6; no clear D. The V gene's germline CDR1 is SQVTM and CDR2 ANQGSEA. CDR3 size: 12 residues. In DNA, the CDR3 is TGCACGTATTTATCTGGGGCCAACGTCCTGACTTTC. It specifies CTYLSGANVLTF.

The chain joins TRBV20-1 to TRBJ1-6; possible D gene TRBD1, 6 bases. CDR1 is DFQATT and CDR2 is SNEGSKA in the germline V gene (reference sequence). V was trimmed by 1 base and J by 7 bases, leaving 14 bases between them. This CDR3 spans 15 amino acids. The DNA of the CDR3 is TGCAGTGCTAGAGGCCGGGGGCTAAGAAATTCACCCCTCCACTTT. Protein sequence: CSARGRGLRNSPLHF.

The genes are TRBV11-2 and TRBJ2-2, with D perhaps matching TRBD1 (6 bases). Germline V gene data show CDR1 as SGHAT and CDR2 as FQNNGV. The CDR3 contains 15 residues. Deletions cut 0 bases from V and 6 bases from J, with 11 bases between. CDR3 coding DNA: TGTGCCAGCAGCTTAGACCACAGGGATCCCGGGGAGCTGTTTTTT. Residues: CASSLDHRDPGELFF.

The chain links TRBV12-3 or TRBV12-4 to TRBJ2-7; the D gene could be TRBD1 or TRBD2 (6 bases each). V was clipped by 8 bases and J by 6 bases, with 11 bases between them. This CDR3 has 11 residues. CDR3 sequence (DNA): TGTGCCAGCGGGGGGCGGATCGAGCAGTACTTC. Translation gives CASGGRIEQYF.

A few counts support this clonotype. This chain uses TRBV13 with TRBJ2-1; D is ambiguous. Trimming cost V 5 bases and J 9 bases, with 11 bases left between them. The CDR3 is 12 residues long. Per germline, CDR1 PRHDT and CDR2 FYEKMQ (reference sequence). CDR3 in amino acids: CASSQVGSEQFF. The CDR3 nucleotides are TGTGCCAGCAGCCAGGTGGGGTCTGAGCAGTTCTTC.

The rearrangement links TRBV6-5 to TRBJ1-1; D possibly corresponds to TRBD1 (6 bases). CDR3 length: 13 amino acids. Deletions cut 6 bases from V and 7 bases from J, with 15 bases between. Looked up from germline, CDR1 is MNHEY and CDR2 is SVGAGI. The CDR3 nucleotides are TGTGCCAGCAGCTCCACAGGGCTCCGTGAAGCTTTCTTT. This sequence encodes CASSSTGLREAFF.

For this clonotype: One end of the junction varies from germline; a read error may be responsible. This chain connects TRBV5-1 to TRBJ2-4; 9 bases are a match to TRBD1. Matching the DNA end better, TRBJ2-7 makes the J call doubtful. CDR1 SGHRS and CDR2 YFSETQ come from the germline V gene. This CDR3 has 15 residues. CDR3 DNA: TGCGCCAGCAGGTTGGGGGGGACAGGGATCTACGAGCAGTACTTC. Protein: CASRLGGTGIYEQYF.

The chain employs TRBV12-3 or TRBV12-4 and TRBJ2-5; no definite D call. The last part of the DNA fits TRBJ2-7 better; the J call may be wrong. CDR3 size: 14 residues. For the CDR3, the DNA is TGTGCCAGCAGTTTACAACAGACCCTCTCCGAGCAGTACTTC. Encoded protein: CASSLQQTLSEQYF.

The sample holds a few counts of this clonotype. This clone may be a read error of a much larger clone one base away. The rearrangement joins TRBV6-6 to TRBJ2-5, with D possibly being TRBD2 (6 bases). The CDR3 length is 17 residues. CDR1 MNHNY and CDR2 SVGAGI come from the germline V gene (reference sequence). V was trimmed by 4 bases and J by 11 bases, leaving 29 bases between them. The CDR3 loop reads CASSSGRELHAGDEQYF. CDR3 DNA sequence: TGTGCCAGCAGTTCCGGGCGGGAACTCCACGCGGGCGATGAGCAGTACTTC.

This clonotype was observed a few times. The chain carries TRBV12-3 or TRBV12-4 and TRBJ2-3; 8 nucleotides agree with TRBD2. The CDR3 length is 15 residues. Trimming at V came to 2 bases and at J to 7 bases, leaving 8 bases not matched to a gene. The CDR3 reads CASSLWSGGMNTQYF. The CDR3 coding sequence is TGTGCCAGCAGTTTATGGTCGGGAGGGATGAATACGCAGTATTTT.

The chain joins TRBV6-2 or TRBV6-3 to TRBJ1-2; tentative D call: TRBD1 (5 bases). CDR1 and CDR2 (germline): MNHEY, SVGEGT. The CDR3 has 14 amino acids. V lost 6 bases to trimming and J lost 6 bases, with 17 bases between them. Here the CDR3 reads CASSTAGTHNGYTF. CDR3 sequence (DNA): TGTGCCAGCAGCACCGCCGGGACGCACAATGGCTACACCTTC.

Details on this clonotype: A junction boundary mismatches the germline segment, possibly from a read error. V is TRBV20-1 and J is TRBJ2-7; D is possibly TRBD2 (5 bases). The germline CDR1 and CDR2 sequences are DFQATT and SNEGSKA (reference sequence). This CDR3 has 14 amino acids. The CDR3 reads CSASLGESSYEQYF. The CDR3 coding sequence is TGTAGTGCTAGTCTCGGGGAAAGCTCCTACGAGCAGTACTTC.

As to this clonotype: The junction does not match germline at one end; this may be a read error. The V and J genes are TRBV20-1 and TRBJ2-3; the D gene is possibly TRBD2 (6 bases). The germline V gene encodes CDR1 DFQATT and CDR2 SNEGSKA (reference sequence). This CDR3 has 14 amino acids. CDR3 region: CSARGASAPETQYF. CDR3 nucleotides: TGCAGTGCTCGGGGCGCTAGCGCGCCAGAGACGCAGTATTTT.

CDR3 coding DNA: TGTGCCAGCAGCTTAGCGTTGTCTGGAAACACTGAAGCTTTCTTT. Its translation is CASSLALSGNTEAFF. The chain combines TRBV7-2 with TRBJ1-1, with D uncertain. Trimming cost V 0 bases and J 2 bases, with 10 bases left between them. Germline CDR1 is SGHTA and CDR2 is FQGNSA. This CDR3 has 15 residues.

The chain carries TRBV7-2 and TRBJ2-7; 7 bases are a match to TRBD1. CDR3 length: 14 amino acids. Germline trimming cut 6 bases from V and 6 bases from J; bases unmatched to any gene: 11. Germline V CDR1 and CDR2: SGHTA, FQGNSA. The CDR3: CASSRGQESGEQYF. As DNA, the CDR3 is TGTGCCAGCAGTCGCGGACAGGAATCGGGCGAGCAGTACTTC. Together with reference TRBV7-2 and TRBJ2-7, the CDR3 gives the full variable domain: GAGVSQSPSNKVTEKGKDVELRCDPISGHTALYWYRQSLGQGLEFLIYFQGNSAPDKSGLPSDRFSAERTGGSVSTLTIQRTQQEDSAVYLCASSRGQESGEQYFGPGTRLTVT.

In its sample, this clonotype was seen once. This chain connects TRBV2 to TRBJ2-3; no clear D gene. Germline CDR1 SNHLY, CDR2 FYNNEI. This CDR3 is built from 11 residues. The ends were cut back, 7 bases at V and 5 bases at J, with 7 bases in the middle. The CDR3 DNA is TGTGCCAGCACAATAGGAGATACGCAGTATTTT. As protein: CASTIGDTQYF.